This TCR beta chain was recovered during a study of blood T cell repertoires in COVID-19. Study-wide background: From the United States, Italy and Spain came samples of acute and convalescent COVID-19.

Germline V CDR1 and CDR2: SGDLS, YYNGEE. This CDR3 has 16 residues. V lost 3 bases, J lost 4 bases, and 7 bases stayed unmatched. In the authors' workflow: Amplification of reference gene primers provided the estimated nucleated cell counts. Generated by immunoSEQ multiplex PCR, the TCRdb table keeps only in-frame clones and is missing some. That table supplies the V and J calls and clone size; D and trimming were determined from the DNA. Among some 410,000 clones listed, approximately 88% were seen once. Individuals aged about 18 to 100 years were recruited from around 22 US areas. Participants were placed into cohorts based on the clinical history they reported.

This receptor was taken from a woman in her 30s with acute COVID-19. The chain links TRBV9 to TRBJ2-3; TRBD2 agrees at 11 bases. Sequencing was done on a sample of PBMCs or T cells enriched from blood (not recorded which). The CDR3 region has the DNA TGTGCCAGCAGCGCCCTGGGACTAGCGGTTGCAGATACGCAGTATTTT. Translation: CASSALGLAVADTQYF.